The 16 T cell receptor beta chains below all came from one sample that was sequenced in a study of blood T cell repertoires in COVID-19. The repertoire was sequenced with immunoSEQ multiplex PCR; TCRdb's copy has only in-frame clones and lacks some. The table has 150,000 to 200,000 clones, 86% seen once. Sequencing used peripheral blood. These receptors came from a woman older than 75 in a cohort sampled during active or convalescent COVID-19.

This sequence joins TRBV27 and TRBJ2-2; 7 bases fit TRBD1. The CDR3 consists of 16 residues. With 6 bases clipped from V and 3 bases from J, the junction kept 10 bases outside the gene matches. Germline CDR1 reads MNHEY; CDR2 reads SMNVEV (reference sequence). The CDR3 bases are TGTGCCAGCAGGGCACAGGGGATATCATACACCGGGGAGCTGTTTTTT. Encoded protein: CASRAQGISYTGELFF.

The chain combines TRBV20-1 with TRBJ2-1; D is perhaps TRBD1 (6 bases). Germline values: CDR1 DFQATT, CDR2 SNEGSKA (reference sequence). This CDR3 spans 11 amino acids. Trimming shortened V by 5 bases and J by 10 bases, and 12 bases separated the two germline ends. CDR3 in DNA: TGCAGTGCTTTCGGACAGAGAGAGCAGTTCTTC. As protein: CSAFGQREQFF.

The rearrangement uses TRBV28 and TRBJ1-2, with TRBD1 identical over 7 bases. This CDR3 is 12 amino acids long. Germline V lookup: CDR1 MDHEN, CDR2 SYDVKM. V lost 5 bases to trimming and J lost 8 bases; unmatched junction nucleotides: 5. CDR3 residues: CASSPTGFGYTF. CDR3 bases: TGTGCCAGCAGTCCGACAGGGTTCGGCTACACCTTC.

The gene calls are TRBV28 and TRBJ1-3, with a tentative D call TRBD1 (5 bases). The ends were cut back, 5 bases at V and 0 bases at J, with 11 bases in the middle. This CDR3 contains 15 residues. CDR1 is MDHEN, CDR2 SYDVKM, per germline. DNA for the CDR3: TGTGCCAGCAGTGTGGGACTGAACTCTGGAAACACCATATATTTT. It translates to CASSVGLNSGNTIYF. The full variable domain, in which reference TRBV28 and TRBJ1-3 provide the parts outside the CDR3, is DVKVTQSSRYLVKRTGEKVFLECVQDMDHENMFWYRQDPGLGLRLIYFSYDVKMKEKGDIPEGYSVSREKKERFSLILESASTNQTSMYLCASSVGLNSGNTIYFGEGSWLTVV.

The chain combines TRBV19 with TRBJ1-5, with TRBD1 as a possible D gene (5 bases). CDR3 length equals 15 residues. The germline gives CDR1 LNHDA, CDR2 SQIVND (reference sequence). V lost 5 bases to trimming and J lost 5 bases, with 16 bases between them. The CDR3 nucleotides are TGTGCCAGTAGTGACCGGGGGGGGGTTGATCAGCCCCAGCATTTT. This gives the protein CASSDRGGVDQPQHF.

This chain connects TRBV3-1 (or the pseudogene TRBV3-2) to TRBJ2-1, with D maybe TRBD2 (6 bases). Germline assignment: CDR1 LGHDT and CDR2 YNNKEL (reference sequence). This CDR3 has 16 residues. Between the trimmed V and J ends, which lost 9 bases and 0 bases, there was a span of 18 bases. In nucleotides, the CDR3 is TGTGCCAGGAAAAGGCGGGACCCAAGCTCCTACAATGAGCAGTTCTTC. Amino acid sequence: CARKRRDPSSYNEQFF.

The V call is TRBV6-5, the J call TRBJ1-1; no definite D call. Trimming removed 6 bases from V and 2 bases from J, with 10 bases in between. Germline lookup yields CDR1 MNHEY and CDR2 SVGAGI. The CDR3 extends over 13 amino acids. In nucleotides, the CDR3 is TGTGCCAGCAGGGGCCATACCAACACTGAAGCTTTCTTT. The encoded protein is CASRGHTNTEAFF.

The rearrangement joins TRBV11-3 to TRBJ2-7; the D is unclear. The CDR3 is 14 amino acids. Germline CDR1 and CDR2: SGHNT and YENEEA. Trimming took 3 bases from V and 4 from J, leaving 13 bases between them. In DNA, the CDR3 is TGTGCCAGCAGCTTGGCCGAAAACAAATACGAGCAGTACTTC. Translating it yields CASSLAENKYEQYF.

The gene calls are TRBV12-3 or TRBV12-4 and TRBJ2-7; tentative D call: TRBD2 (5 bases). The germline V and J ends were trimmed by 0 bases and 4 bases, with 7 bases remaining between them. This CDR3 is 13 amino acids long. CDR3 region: CASSLAGVYEQYV. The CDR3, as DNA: TGTGCCAGCAGTTTAGCGGGAGTTTACGAGCAGTACGTC.

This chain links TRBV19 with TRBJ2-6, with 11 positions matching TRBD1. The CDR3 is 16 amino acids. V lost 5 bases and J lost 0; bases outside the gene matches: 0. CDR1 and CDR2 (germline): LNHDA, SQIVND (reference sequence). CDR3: CASSGQGASGANVLTF. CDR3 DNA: TGTGCCAGTAGTGGACAGGGGGCCTCTGGGGCCAACGTCCTGACTTTC. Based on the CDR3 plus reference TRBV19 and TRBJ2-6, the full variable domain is DGGITQSPKYLFRKEGQNVTLSCEQNLNHDAMYWYRQDPGQGLRLIYYSQIVNDFQKGDIAEGYSVSREKKESFPLTVTSAQKNPTAFYLCASSGQGASGANVLTFGAGSRLTVL.

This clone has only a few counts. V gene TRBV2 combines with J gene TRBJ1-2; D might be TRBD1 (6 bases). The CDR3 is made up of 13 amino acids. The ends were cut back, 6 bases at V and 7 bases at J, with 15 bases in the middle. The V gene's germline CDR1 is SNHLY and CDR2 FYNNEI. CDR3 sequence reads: CASRQGRTFGYTF. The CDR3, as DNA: TGTGCCAGCAGACAGGGTCGAACGTTTGGCTACACCTTC.

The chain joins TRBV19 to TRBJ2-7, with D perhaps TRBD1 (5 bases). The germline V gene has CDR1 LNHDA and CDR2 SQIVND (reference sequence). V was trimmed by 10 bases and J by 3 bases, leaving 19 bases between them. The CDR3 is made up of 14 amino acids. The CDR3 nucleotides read TGTGCCACCAATGACAGACTCGGTGGCTACGAGCAGTACTTC. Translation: CATNDRLGGYEQYF.

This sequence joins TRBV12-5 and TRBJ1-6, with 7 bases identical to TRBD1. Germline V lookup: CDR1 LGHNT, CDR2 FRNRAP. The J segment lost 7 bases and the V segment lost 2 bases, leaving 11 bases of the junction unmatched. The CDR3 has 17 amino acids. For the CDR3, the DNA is TGTGCTAGTGGTTTGCCCCCCCGGGACAGATTAAATTCACCCCTCCACTTT. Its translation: CASGLPPRDRLNSPLHF.

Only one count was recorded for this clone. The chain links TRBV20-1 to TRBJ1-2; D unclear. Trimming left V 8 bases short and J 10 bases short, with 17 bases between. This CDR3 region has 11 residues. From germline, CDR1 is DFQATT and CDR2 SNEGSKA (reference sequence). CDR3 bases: TGCAGTCCCGGGCTGGAGGGTGACTACACCTTC. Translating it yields CSPGLEGDYTF.

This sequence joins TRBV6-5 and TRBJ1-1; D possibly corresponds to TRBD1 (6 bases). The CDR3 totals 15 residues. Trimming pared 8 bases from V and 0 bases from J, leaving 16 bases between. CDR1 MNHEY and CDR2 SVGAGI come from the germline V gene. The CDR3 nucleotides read TGTGCCAGCCTAAGAGAACAGGGAATGAACACTGAAGCTTTCTTT. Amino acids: CASLREQGMNTEAFF.

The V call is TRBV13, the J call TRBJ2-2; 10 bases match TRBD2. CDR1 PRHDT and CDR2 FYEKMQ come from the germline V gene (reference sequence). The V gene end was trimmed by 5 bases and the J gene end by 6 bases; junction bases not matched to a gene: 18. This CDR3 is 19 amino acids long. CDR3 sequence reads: CASSPGLGSSGSRAGELFF. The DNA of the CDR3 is TGTGCCAGCAGCCCGGGGCTTGGGTCTAGCGGGAGCCGCGCCGGGGAGCTGTTTTTT.